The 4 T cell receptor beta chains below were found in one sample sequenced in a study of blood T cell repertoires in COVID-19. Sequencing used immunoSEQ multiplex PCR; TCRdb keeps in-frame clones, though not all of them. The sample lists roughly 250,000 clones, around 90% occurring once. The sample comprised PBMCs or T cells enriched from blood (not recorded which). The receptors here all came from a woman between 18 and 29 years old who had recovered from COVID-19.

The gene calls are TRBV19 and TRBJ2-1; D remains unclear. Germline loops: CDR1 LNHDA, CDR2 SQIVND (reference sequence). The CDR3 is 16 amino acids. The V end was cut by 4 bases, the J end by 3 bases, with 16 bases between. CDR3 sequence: CASSRAKNSYYNEQFF. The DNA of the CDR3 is TGTGCCAGTAGTAGGGCTAAGAACAGTTACTACAATGAGCAGTTCTTC.

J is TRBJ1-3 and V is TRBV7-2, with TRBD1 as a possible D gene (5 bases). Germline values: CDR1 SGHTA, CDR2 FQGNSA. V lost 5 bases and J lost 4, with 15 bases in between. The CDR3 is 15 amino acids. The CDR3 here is CASSPSPRVGNTIYF. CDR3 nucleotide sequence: TGTGCCAGCAGCCCAAGCCCCAGGGTAGGAAACACCATATATTTT.

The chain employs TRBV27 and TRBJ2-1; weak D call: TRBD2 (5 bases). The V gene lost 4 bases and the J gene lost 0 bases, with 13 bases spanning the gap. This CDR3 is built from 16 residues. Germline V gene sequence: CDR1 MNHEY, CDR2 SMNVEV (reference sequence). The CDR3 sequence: CASSYETTSSYNEQFF. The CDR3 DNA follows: TGTGCCAGCAGTTACGAGACTACTTCCTCCTACAATGAGCAGTTCTTC.

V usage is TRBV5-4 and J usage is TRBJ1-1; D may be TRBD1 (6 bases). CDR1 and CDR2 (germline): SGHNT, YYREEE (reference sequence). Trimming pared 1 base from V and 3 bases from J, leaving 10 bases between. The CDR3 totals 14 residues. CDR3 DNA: TGTGCCAGCAGCTTGAAGGGGGAGTACACTGAAGCTTTCTTT. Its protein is CASSLKGEYTEAFF.